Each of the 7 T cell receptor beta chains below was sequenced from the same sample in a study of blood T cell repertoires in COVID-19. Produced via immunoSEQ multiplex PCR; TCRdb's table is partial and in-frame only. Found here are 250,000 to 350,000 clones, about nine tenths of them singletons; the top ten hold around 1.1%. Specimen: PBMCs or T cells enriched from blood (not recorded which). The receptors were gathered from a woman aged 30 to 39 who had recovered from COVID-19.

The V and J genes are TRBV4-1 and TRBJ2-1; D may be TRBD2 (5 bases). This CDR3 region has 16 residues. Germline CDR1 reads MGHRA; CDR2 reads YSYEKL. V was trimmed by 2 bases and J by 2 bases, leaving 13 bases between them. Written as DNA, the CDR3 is TGCGCCAGCAGCCAACTTGGACTGCTCGCCTACAATGAGCAGTTCTTC. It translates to CASSQLGLLAYNEQFF.

The CDR3 DNA reads TGTGCCAGCAGTGGAGGAGGGCTAGGCGAGCAGTACTTC. It is translated as CASSGGGLGEQYF. The chain carries TRBV6-2 or TRBV6-3 and TRBJ2-7, with D maybe TRBD2 (6 bases). V gave up 5 bases and J gave up 6 bases, with 14 bases separating them. CDR1 and CDR2 from the germline V gene are MNHEY and SVGEGT. The CDR3 is 13 residues long.

CDR3 sequence reads: CASSPSWDSYNSPLHF. The DNA of the CDR3 is TGTGCCAGCAGCCCTTCCTGGGACAGCTATAATTCACCCCTCCACTTT. This sequence joins TRBV7-2 and TRBJ1-6, with 7 bases matching TRBD1. The germline V gene has CDR1 SGHTA and CDR2 FQGNSA. The CDR3 length is 16 residues. J was trimmed by 3 bases and V by 5 bases; bases with no gene match: 7. The full variable domain, in which reference TRBV7-2 and TRBJ1-6 provide the parts outside the CDR3, is GAGVSQSPSNKVTEKGKDVELRCDPISGHTALYWYRQSLGQGLEFLIYFQGNSAPDKSGLPSDRFSAERTGGSVSTLTIQRTQQEDSAVYLCASSPSWDSYNSPLHFGNGTRLTVT.

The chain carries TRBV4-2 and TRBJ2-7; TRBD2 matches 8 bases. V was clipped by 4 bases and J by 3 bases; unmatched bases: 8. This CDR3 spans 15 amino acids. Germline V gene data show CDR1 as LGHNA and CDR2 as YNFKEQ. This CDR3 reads CASSPSAGASYEQYF. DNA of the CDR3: TGTGCCAGCAGCCCCTCAGCGGGAGCGAGCTACGAGCAGTACTTC.

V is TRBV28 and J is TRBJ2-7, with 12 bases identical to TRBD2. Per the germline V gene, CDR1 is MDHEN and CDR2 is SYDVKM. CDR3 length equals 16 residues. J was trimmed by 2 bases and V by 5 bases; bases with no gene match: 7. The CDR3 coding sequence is TGTGCCAGCAGTCCTCAGGGACTAGCGGGTACCTACGAGCAGTACTTC. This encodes CASSPQGLAGTYEQYF.

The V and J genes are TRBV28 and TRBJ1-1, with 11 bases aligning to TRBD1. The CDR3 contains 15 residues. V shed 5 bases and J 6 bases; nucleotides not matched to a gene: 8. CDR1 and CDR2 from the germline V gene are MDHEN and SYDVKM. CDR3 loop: CASSRDRGLGAEAFF. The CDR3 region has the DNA TGTGCCAGCAGTAGGGACAGGGGGTTGGGGGCTGAAGCTTTCTTT. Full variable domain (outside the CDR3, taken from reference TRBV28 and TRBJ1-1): DVKVTQSSRYLVKRTGEKVFLECVQDMDHENMFWYRQDPGLGLRLIYFSYDVKMKEKGDIPEGYSVSREKKERFSLILESASTNQTSMYLCASSRDRGLGAEAFFGQGTRLTVV.

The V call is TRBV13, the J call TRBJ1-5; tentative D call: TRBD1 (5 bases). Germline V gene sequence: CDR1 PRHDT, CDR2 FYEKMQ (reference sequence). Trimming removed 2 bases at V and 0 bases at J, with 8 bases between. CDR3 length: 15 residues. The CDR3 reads CASSLRGNSNQPQHF. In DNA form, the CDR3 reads TGTGCCAGCAGCTTACGGGGGAATAGCAATCAGCCCCAGCATTTT.